This TCR beta chain comes out of a study of blood T cell repertoires in COVID-19. This CDR3 contains 13 residues. Trimming stripped 7 bases from V and 8 bases from J, with 17 bases between. From germline, CDR1 is MDHEN and CDR2 SYDVKM. Clones were read by immunoSEQ multiplex PCR, and TCRdb kept only the in-frame ones, dropping some. The sample yields some 70,000 clones, more than 70% seen once. The V and J genes are TRBV28 and TRBJ1-2, with D possibly TRBD1 on 6 matching bases. The sample was peripheral blood. This TCR derives from a woman aged 70-85 years with acute or convalescent COVID-19. The CDR3 here is CASKAGGGKGYTF. The CDR3 region has the DNA TGTGCCAGCAAGGCCGGCGGGGGCAAAGGCTACACCTTC.